This TCR beta chain originates from a study of read filtering for tumor transcriptome and immune sequencing. V shed 4 bases and J shed 3 bases, with 7 bases lying between them. The CDR3 is made up of 11 amino acids. Per germline, CDR1 SQVTM and CDR2 ANQGSEA. Sampling of bone marrow took place during active disease in every patient. The library was built from 400 ng RNA with molecular barcoded adaptors for alpha/delta and beta/gamma chains. Using its own MiXCR run on the reads, TCRdb lists one record per CDR3 protein. The sample holds some 62,000 distinct CDR3 sequences, 11% to 15% seen once. The receptor comes from a donor at least 40 years old with multiple myeloma. V is TRBV29-1 and J is TRBJ2-7; D call uncertain. The sequencing input was a population of CD138-negative cells sorted from bone marrow. CDR3 protein: CSVGTNYEQYF. The DNA of the CDR3 is TGCAGCGTTGGTACTAACTACGAGCAGTACTTC.